The 14 T cell receptor beta chains reported below all come from one sample, sequenced in a study of T cell repertoires in cytomegalovirus infection. TCRdb passed the reads through MiXCR, listing each CDR3 protein once. Altogether 600,000 to 800,000 distinct CDR3 sequences are present, approximately 25% being singletons, with the ten largest covering roughly 8%. Material: CD8+ T cells from PBMCs. These receptors were taken from a human donor in good health (CMV status not recorded). Some clones in this sample may be carry-over from other donors' samples.

This clonotype was detected a few times. V gene TRBV7-9 combines with J gene TRBJ1-1, with a tentative D call TRBD1 (6 bases). V lost 6 bases, J lost 1 base, and 12 bases lay in between. Germline V CDR1 and CDR2: SEHNR, FQNEAQ (reference sequence). CDR3 length equals 14 residues. As DNA, the CDR3 is TGTGCCAGCAGTTCCCCGGGGGCGAACACTGAAGCTTTCTTT. It translates to CASSSPGANTEAFF.

This clonotype was detected many times. The V gene is TRBV11-3, the J gene TRBJ1-6; TRBD1 matches at 7 bases. V was clipped by 5 bases and J by 6 bases; unmatched bases: 7. Germline values: CDR1 SGHNT, CDR2 YENEEA. This CDR3 is built from 15 residues. CDR3 sequence reads: CASSTGTERNSPLHF. In DNA, the CDR3 is TGTGCCAGCAGCACAGGGACAGAACGTAATTCACCCCTCCACTTT.

The rearrangement links TRBV7-2 to TRBJ1-5, with D maybe TRBD1 (5 bases). The germline gives CDR1 SGHTA, CDR2 FQGNSA. The CDR3 consists of 15 residues. The V end was cut by 3 bases, the J end by 2 bases, with 11 bases between. The CDR3 sequence: CASSLGVERNQPQHF. CDR3 DNA: TGTGCCAGCAGCTTGGGGGTGGAGCGCAATCAGCCCCAGCATTTT.

This clonotype was seen ten or more times. This chain uses TRBV7-2 with TRBJ2-3; possibly TRBD1 or TRBD2 for D (5 bases each). Germline assignment: CDR1 SGHTA and CDR2 FQGNSA. V dropped 3 bases and J dropped 0 bases, with 10 bases sitting between them. This CDR3 comprises 15 residues. As DNA, the CDR3 is TGTGCCAGCAGCTTGGGGACGGAAAGCACAGATACGCAGTATTTT. It is translated as CASSLGTESTDTQYF.

This clonotype was found a few times. This rearrangement joins TRBV7-9 to TRBJ2-2; 11 bases are shared with TRBD2. Germline V gene lookup returns CDR1 SEHNR and CDR2 FQNEAQ (reference sequence). The V gene end was trimmed by 6 bases and the J gene end by 1 base; junction bases not matched to a gene: 7. This CDR3 has 17 residues. The chain's CDR3 is CASSSRLAGKNTGELFF. Written as DNA, the CDR3 is TGTGCCAGCAGTTCCCGACTAGCGGGGAAGAACACCGGGGAGCTGTTTTTT.

The chain uses TRBV29-1 and TRBJ1-1, with no clear D. The CDR3 is made up of 10 amino acids. Germline assignment: CDR1 SQVTM and CDR2 ANQGSEA. V was trimmed by 6 bases and J by 6 bases, leaving 8 bases between them. CDR3 residues: CSVSGAEAFF. The CDR3 bases are TGCAGCGTCAGCGGGGCTGAAGCTTTCTTT.

This chain links TRBV6-6 with TRBJ1-1; D possibly corresponds to TRBD1 (6 bases). With 7 bases removed from V and 4 bases from J, the gap between germline ends came to 19 bases. Germline CDR1 is MNHNY and CDR2 is SVGAGI (reference sequence). The CDR3 is 15 residues long. CDR3 coding DNA: TGTGCCAGCACTGCAGGGGAGGTAAGAGGCACTGAAGCTTTCTTT. Translating it yields CASTAGEVRGTEAFF.

This clonotype was seen only a few times. The V call is TRBV12-3 or TRBV12-4, the J call TRBJ2-7; no clear D. The CDR3 contains 12 residues. V was clipped by 2 bases and J by 6 bases, with 8 bases between them. CDR3: CASSLFSLEQYF. The DNA of the CDR3 is TGTGCCAGCAGTTTATTCTCCCTCGAGCAGTACTTC.

The chain couples TRBV6-2 or TRBV6-3 to TRBJ2-1; no firm D call. V lost 1 base to trimming and J lost 10 bases, with 11 bases between them. Germline V gives CDR1 MNHEY, CDR2 SVGEGT. The CDR3 consists of 13 residues. In nucleotides, the CDR3 is TGTGCCAGCAGTTACTTGTCCGCGGTGGAGCAGTTCTTC. Protein sequence: CASSYLSAVEQFF.

This clonotype occurred a few times. J is TRBJ2-2 and V is TRBV4-1, with unresolved D. Trimming removed 0 bases from V and 7 bases from J, with 21 bases in between. Germline CDR1 is MGHRA and CDR2 is YSYEKL. The CDR3 has 18 amino acids. The CDR3 loop is CASSQDGQFRRPNGELFF. The CDR3 region has the DNA TGCGCCAGCAGCCAAGATGGGCAATTTAGGCGGCCCAACGGGGAGCTGTTTTTT.

This clonotype was picked up a small number of times. In DNA form, the CDR3 reads TGTGCCACCAGCAGAGGTTCCGGGACAGGGGTGGGGAATCAGCCCCAGCATTTT. Protein sequence: CATSRGSGTGVGNQPQHF. The rearrangement uses TRBV15 and TRBJ1-5, with 10 bases lining up with TRBD1. The CDR3 consists of 18 residues. Germline V gene lookup returns CDR1 LNHNV and CDR2 YYDKDF (reference sequence). V gave up 1 base and J gave up 4 bases; unmatched junction bases: 10.

There are a few counts of this clonotype. The chain combines TRBV28 with TRBJ2-6; 12 bases line up with TRBD1. After removal of 10 bases from V and 0 bases from J, the junction contained 7 bases not matched to a gene. The CDR3 extends over 17 amino acids. The V gene's germline CDR1 is MDHEN and CDR2 SYDVKM. In DNA, the CDR3 is TGTGCCATCCCGGGACAGGGGGCGATCTCTGGGGCCAACGTCCTGACTTTC. The encoded protein is CAIPGQGAISGANVLTF.

Turning to this clonotype: A much larger clone differs by one base, so this may be a read error. This chain links TRBV7-2 with TRBJ2-1; 10 bases line up with TRBD2. This CDR3 comprises 17 residues. J gave up 5 bases and V 2 bases, and 9 bases lay outside the gene matches. In germline, CDR1 is SGHTA, CDR2 FQGNSA. CDR3 bases: TGTGCCAGCAGCTTAATCTTCCTAGCGGGGGACCACAATGAGCAGTTCTTC. This gives the protein CASSLIFLAGDHNEQFF.

This clonotype was detected many times. The rearrangement joins TRBV28 to TRBJ2-7; D is perhaps TRBD1 (6 bases). Deletions cut 4 bases from V and 6 bases from J, with 13 bases between. This CDR3 contains 13 residues. CDR1 and CDR2 from the germline V gene are MDHEN and SYDVKM. This CDR3 reads CASSYTGHGEQYV. As DNA, the CDR3 is TGTGCCAGCAGTTATACAGGGCATGGCGAGCAGTACGTC.